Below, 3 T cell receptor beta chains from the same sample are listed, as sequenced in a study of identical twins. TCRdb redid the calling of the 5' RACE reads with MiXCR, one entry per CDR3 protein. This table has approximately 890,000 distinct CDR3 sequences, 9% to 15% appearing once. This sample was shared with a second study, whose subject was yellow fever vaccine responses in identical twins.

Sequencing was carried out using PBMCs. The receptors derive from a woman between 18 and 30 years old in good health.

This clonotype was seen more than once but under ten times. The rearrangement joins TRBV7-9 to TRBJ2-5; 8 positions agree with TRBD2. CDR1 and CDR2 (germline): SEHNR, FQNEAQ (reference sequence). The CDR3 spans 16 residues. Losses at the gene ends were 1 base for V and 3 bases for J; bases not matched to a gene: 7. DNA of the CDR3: TGTGCCAGCAGCTTAGTAGCCGGGACTAGTAAAGAGACCCAGTACTTC. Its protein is CASSLVAGTSKETQYF. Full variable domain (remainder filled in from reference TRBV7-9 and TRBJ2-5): DTGVSQNPRHKITKRGQNVTFRCDPISEHNRLYWYRQTLGQGPEFLTYFQNEAQLEKSRLLSDRFSAERPKGSFSTLEIQRTEQGDSAMYLCASSLVAGTSKETQYFGPGTRLLVL.

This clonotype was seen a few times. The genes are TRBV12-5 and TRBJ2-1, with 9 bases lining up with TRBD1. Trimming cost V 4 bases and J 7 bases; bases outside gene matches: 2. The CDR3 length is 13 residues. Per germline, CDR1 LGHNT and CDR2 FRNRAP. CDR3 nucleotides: TGTGCTAGTGGTTCAGACAGGGGGAATGAGCAGTTCTTC. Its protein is CASGSDRGNEQFF.

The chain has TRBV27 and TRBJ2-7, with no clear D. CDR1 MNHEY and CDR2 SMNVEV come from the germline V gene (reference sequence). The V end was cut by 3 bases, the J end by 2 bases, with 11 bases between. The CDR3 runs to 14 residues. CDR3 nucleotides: TGTGCCAGCAGTTTTGGGATCGGGCCCTACGAGCAGTACTTC. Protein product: CASSFGIGPYEQYF.